The clone carrying this TCR beta chain was seen once. The antigen remains unidentified. V lost 7 bases to trimming and J lost 4 bases, with 8 bases between them. The length of the CDR3 is 11 residues. The germline V gene has CDR1 SNHLY and CDR2 FYNNEI. The sample is drawn from a study of graft-versus-host responses after intestinal transplantation. Study context: Anti-thymocyte globulin served as induction for all recipients, who then took tacrolimus and steroids for approximately three years. General study results and limits: Clonal ratios of graft-versus-host to host-versus-graft in allografts were high for patients exhibiting graft-donor T cell macrochimerism. Some GvH clones were seen earlier in gut or blood, suggesting intestinal origin. Peak GvH clone levels in circulation were associated with early post-transplant HvG declines.

Profiling relied on immunoSEQ multiplex PCR, and the TCRdb table lists in-frame clones only, not all of them. The data show under 95,000 clones, more than 70% seen once. The sequenced sample was unstimulated CD8+ T cells sorted from spleen or lymph node cells, obtained before intestinal transplant. V is TRBV2 and J is TRBJ2-7; TRBD2 might be the D (6 bases). The receptor comes from a human donor who received an intestinal transplant. The DNA of the CDR3 is TGTGCCAGCACGGCGGGGTACGAGCAGTACTTC. As protein: CASTAGYEQYF.